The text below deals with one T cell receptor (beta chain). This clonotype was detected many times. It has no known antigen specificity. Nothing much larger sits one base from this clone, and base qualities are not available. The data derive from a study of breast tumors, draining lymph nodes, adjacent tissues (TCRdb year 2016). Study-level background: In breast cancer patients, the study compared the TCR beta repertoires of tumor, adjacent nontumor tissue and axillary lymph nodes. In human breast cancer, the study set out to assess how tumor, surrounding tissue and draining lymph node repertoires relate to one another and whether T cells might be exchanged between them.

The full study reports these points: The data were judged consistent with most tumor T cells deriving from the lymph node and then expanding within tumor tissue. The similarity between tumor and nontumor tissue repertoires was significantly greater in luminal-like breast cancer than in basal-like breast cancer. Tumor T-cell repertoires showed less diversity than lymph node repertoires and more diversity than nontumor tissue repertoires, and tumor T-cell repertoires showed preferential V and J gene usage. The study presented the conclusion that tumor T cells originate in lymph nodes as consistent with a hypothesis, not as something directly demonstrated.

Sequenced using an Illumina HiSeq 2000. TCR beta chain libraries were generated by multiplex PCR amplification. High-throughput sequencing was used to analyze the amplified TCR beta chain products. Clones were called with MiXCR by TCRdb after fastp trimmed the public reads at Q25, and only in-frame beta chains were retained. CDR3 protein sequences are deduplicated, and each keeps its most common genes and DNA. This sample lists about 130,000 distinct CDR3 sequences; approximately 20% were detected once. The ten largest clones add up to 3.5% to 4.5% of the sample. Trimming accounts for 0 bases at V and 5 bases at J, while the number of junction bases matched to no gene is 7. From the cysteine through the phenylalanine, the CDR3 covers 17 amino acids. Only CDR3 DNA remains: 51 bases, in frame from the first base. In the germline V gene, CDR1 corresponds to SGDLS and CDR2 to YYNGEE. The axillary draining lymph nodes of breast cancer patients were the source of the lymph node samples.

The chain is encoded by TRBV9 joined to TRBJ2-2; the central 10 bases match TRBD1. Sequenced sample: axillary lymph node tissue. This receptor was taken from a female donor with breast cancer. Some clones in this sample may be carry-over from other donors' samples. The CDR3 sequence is CASSVAPGTGVTGELFF. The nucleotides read TGTGCCAGCAGCGTAGCACCCGGGACAGGGGTAACCGGGGAGCTGTTTTTT. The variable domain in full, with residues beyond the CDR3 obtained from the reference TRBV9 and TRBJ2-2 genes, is DSGVTQTPKHLITATGQRVTLRCSPRSGDLSVYWYQQSLDQGLQFLIQYYNGEERAKGNILERFSAQQFPDLHSELNLSSLELGDSALYFCASSVAPGTGVTGELFFGEGSRLTVL.